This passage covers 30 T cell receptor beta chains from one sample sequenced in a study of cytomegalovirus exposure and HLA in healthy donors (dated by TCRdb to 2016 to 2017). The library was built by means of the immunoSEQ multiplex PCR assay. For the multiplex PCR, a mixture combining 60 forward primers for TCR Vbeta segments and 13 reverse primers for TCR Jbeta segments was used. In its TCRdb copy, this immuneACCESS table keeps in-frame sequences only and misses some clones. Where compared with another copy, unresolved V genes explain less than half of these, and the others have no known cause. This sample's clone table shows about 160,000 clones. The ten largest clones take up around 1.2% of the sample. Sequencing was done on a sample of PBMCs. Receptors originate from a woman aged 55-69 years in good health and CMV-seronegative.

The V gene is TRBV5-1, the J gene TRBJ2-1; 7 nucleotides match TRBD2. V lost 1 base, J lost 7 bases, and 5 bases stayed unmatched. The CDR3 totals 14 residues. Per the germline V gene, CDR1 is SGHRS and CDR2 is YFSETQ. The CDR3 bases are TGCGCCAGCAGCTTGCAACTAGCGCTTAATGAGCAGTTCTTC. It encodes CASSLQLALNEQFF.

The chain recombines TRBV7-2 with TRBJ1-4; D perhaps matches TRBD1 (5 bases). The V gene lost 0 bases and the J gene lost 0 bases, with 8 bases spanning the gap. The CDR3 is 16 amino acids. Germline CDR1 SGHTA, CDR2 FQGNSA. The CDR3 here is CASSLAGGATNEKLFF. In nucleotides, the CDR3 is TGTGCCAGCAGCTTAGCCGGGGGAGCAACTAATGAAAAACTGTTTTTT.

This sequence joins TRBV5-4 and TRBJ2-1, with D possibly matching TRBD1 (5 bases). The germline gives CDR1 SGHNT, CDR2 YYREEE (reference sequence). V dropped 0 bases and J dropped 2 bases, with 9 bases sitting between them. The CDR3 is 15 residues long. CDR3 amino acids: CASSLDQGTYNEQFF. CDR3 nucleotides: TGTGCCAGCAGCTTGGATCAGGGTACCTACAATGAGCAGTTCTTC.

CDR3 DNA: TGCGCCAGCAGCCAACCAAGGACAGGGATGGCCACTAACTATGGCTACACCTTC. Translated, it gives CASSQPRTGMATNYGYTF. The V call is TRBV4-1, the J call TRBJ1-2, with 8 nucleotides matching TRBD1. The CDR3 sequence is 18 residues long. Germline CDR1 MGHRA, CDR2 YSYEKL. The trim removed 2 bases at V and 0 bases at J, leaving 11 bases unmatched.

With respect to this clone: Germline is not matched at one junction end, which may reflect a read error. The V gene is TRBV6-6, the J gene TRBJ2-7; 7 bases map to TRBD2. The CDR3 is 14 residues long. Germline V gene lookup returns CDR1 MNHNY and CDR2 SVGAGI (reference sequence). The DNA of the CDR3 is TGTGCCAGCAGTTCTAGCGGTTGGGGTGGGGAGCGGTACTTC. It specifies CASSSSGWGGERYF.

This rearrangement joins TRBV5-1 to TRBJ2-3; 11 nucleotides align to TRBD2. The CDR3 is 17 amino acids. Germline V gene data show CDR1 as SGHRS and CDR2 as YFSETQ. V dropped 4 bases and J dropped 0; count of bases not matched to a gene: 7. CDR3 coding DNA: TGCGCCAGCAGCCGTATGACTAGCGGGGATAGCACAGATACGCAGTATTTT. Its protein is CASSRMTSGDSTDTQYF.

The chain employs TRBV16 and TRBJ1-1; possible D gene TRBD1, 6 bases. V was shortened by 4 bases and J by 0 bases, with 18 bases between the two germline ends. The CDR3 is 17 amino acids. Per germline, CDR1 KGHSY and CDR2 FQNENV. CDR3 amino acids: CASSPKSGTNMNTEAFF. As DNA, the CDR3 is TGTGCCAGCAGCCCGAAGTCCGGGACAAACATGAACACTGAAGCTTTCTTT. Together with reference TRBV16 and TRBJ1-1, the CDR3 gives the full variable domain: GEEVAQTPKHLVRGEGQKAKLYCAPIKGHSYVFWYQQVLKNEFKFLISFQNENVFDETGMPKERFSAKCLPNSPCSLEIQATKLEDSAVYFCASSPKSGTNMNTEAFFGQGTRLTVV.

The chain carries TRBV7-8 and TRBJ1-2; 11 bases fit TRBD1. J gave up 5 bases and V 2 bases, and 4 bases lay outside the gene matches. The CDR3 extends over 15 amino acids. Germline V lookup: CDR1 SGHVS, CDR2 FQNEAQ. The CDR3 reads CASSLRDRGYYGYTF. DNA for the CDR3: TGTGCCAGCAGCTTAAGGGACAGGGGGTATTATGGCTACACCTTC.

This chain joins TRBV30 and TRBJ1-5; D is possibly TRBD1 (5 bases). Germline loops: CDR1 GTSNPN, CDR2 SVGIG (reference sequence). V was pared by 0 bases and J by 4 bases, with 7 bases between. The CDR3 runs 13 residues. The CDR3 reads CAWSVTANQPQHF. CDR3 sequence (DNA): TGTGCCTGGAGTGTGACAGCTAATCAGCCCCAGCATTTT.

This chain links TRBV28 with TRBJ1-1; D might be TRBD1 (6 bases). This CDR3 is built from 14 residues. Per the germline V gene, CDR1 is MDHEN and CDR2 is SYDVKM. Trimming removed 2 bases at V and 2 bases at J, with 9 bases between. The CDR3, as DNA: TGTGCCAGCAGTTTAACACAGGGTAACACTGAAGCTTTCTTT. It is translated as CASSLTQGNTEAFF.

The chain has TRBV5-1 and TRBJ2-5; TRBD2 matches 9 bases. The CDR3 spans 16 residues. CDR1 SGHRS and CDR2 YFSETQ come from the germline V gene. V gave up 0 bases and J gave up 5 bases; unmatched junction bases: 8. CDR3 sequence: CASSLAAAGGPETQYF. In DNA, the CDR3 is TGCGCCAGCAGCTTGGCCGCGGCGGGAGGGCCGGAGACCCAGTACTTC. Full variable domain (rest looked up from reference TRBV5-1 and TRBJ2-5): KAGVTQTPRYLIKTRGQQVTLSCSPISGHRSVSWYQQTPGQGLQFLFEYFSETQRNKGNFPGRFSGRQFSNSRSEMNVSTLELGDSALYLCASSLAAAGGPETQYFGPGTRLLVL.

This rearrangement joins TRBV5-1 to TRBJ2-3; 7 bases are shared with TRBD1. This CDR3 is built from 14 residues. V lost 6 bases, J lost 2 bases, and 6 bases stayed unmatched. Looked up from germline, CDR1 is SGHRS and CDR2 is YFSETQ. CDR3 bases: TGCGCCAGCACCTGGGACAGCTACACAGATACGCAGTATTTT. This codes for CASTWDSYTDTQYF.

CDR3 protein: CASSSLHGSSPLHF. Written as DNA, the CDR3 is TGTGCCAGCAGTTCCTTACATGGGAGTTCACCCCTCCACTTT. The chain carries TRBV6-6 and TRBJ1-6, with D unclear. CDR1 and CDR2 (germline): MNHNY, SVGAGI (reference sequence). The CDR3 is 14 residues long. V lost 4 bases and J lost 9, with 13 bases in between.

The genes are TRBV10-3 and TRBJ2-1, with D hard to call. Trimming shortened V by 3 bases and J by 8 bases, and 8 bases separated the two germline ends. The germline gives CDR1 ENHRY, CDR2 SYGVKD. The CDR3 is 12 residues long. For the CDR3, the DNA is TGTGCCATCAGTGACAGGTCGGATGAGCAGTTCTTC. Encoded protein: CAISDRSDEQFF.

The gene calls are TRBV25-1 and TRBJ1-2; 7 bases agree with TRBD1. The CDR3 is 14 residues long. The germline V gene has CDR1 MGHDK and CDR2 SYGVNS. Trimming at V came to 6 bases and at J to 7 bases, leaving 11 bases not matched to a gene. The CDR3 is CASSAGQLPRGYTF. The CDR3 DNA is TGTGCCAGCAGCGCGGGACAGCTCCCTCGTGGCTACACCTTC.

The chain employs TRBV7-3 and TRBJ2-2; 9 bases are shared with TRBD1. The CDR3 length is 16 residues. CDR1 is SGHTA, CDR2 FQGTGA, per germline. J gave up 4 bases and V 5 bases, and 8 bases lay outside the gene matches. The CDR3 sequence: CASSKQGAAVTGELFF. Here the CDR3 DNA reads TGTGCCAGCAGCAAACAGGGGGCGGCAGTCACCGGGGAGCTGTTTTTT.

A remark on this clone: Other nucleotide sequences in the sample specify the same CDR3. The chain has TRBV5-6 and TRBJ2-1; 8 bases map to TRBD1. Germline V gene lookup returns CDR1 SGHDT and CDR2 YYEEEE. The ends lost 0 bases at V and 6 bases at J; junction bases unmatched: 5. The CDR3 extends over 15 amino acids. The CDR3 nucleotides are TGTGCCAGCAGCTTGGGGGCACAGGGGGGCAATGAGCAGTTCTTC. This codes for CASSLGAQGGNEQFF. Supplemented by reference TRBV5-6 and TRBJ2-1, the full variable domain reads DAGVTQSPTHLIKTRGQQVTLRCSPKSGHDTVSWYQQALGQGPQFIFQYYEEEERQRGNFPDRFSGHQFPNYSSELNVNALLLGDSALYLCASSLGAQGGNEQFFGPGTRLTVL.

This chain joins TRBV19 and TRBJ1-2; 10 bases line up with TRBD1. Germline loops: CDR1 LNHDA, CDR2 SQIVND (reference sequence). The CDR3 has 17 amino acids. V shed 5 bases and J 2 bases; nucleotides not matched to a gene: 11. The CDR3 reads CASSLPGQGIINYGYTF. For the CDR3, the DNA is TGTGCCAGTAGTTTGCCGGGACAGGGGATCATCAACTATGGCTACACCTTC. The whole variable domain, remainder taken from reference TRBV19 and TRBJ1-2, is DGGITQSPKYLFRKEGQNVTLSCEQNLNHDAMYWYRQDPGQGLRLIYYSQIVNDFQKGDIAEGYSVSREKKESFPLTVTSAQKNPTAFYLCASSLPGQGIINYGYTFGSGTRLTVV.

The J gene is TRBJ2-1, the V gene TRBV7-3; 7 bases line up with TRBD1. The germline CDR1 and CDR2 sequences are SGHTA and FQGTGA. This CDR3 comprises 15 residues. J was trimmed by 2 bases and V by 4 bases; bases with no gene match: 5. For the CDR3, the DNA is TGTGCCAGCAGCTCCCGGGACAGAGCCTACAATGAGCAGTTCTTC. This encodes CASSSRDRAYNEQFF.

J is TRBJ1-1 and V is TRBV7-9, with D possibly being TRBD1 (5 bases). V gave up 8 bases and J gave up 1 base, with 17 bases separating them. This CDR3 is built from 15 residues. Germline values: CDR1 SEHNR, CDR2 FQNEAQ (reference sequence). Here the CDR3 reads CASVFRLRENTEAFF. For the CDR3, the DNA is TGTGCCAGCGTATTCAGACTCAGGGAGAACACTGAAGCTTTCTTT.

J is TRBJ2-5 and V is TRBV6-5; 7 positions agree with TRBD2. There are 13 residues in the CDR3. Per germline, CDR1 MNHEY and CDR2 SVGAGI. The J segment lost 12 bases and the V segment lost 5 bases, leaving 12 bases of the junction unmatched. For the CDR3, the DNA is TGTGCCAGCAGTCCGGAAGTAGCGGGTCCAAAGTACTTC. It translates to CASSPEVAGPKYF.

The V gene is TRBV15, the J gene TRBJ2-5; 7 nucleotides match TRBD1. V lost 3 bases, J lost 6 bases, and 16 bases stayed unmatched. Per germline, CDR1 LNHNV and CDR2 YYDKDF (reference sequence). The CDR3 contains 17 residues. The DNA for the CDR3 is TGTGCCACCAGCAGGGGTACCGGGACAGACGTAGGAAAGACCCAGTACTTC. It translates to CATSRGTGTDVGKTQYF.

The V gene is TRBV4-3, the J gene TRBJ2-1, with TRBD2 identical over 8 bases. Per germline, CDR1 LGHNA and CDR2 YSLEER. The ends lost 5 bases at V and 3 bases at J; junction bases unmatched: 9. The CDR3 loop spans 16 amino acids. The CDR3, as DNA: TGCGCCAGCAGCGACCCCAGCGGGGGTTTCTACAATGAGCAGTTCTTC. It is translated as CASSDPSGGFYNEQFF.

The CDR3 region is CASSATWGGTNTEAFF. The CDR3 DNA reads as TGTGCCAGCAGCGCTACTTGGGGAGGCACGAACACTGAAGCTTTCTTT. The J gene is TRBJ1-1, the V gene TRBV11-2, with no clear D. V lost 5 bases and J lost 1, with 17 bases in between. There are 16 residues in the CDR3. Germline lookup yields CDR1 SGHAT and CDR2 FQNNGV.

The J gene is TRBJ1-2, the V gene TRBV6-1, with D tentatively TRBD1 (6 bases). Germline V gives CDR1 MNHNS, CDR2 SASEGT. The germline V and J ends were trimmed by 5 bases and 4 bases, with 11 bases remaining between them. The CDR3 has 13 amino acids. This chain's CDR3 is CASSNRVGYGYTF. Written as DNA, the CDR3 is TGTGCCAGCAGTAACAGGGTCGGCTATGGCTACACCTTC.

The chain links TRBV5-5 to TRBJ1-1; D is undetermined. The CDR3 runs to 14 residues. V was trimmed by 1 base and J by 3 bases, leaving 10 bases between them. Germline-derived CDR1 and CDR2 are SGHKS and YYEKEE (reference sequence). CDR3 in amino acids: CASSLTARDTEAFF. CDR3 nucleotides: TGTGCCAGCAGCTTGACGGCACGGGACACTGAAGCTTTCTTT.

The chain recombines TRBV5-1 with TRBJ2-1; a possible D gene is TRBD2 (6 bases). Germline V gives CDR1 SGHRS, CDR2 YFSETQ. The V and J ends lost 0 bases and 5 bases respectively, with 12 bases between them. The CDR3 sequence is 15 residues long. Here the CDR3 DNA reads TGCGCCAGCAGCTTGGAACTAGCTGGGGACAATGAGCAGTTCTTC. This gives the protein CASSLELAGDNEQFF.

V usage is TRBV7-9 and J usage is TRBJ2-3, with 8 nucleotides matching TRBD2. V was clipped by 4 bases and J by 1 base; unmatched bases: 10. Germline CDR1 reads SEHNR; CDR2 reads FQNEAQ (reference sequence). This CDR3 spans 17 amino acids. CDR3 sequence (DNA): TGTGCCAGCAGCTCCTCCGGGACTAGTCTTCGCACAGATACGCAGTATTTT. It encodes CASSSSGTSLRTDTQYF.

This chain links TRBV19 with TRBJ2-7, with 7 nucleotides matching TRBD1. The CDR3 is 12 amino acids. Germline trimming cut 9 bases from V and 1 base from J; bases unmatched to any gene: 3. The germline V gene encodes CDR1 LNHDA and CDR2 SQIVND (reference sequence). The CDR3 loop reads CASRDRSYEQYF. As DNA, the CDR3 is TGTGCCAGCCGGGACAGATCCTACGAGCAGTACTTC.

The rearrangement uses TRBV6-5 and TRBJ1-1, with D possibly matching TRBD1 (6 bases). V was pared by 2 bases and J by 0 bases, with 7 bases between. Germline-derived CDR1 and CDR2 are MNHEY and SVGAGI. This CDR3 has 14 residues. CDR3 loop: CASSYRGMNTEAFF. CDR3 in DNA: TGTGCCAGCAGTTACAGGGGGATGAACACTGAAGCTTTCTTT.